The 18 T cell receptor beta chains reported below all come from one sample, sequenced in a study of tumor-infiltrating lymphocytes in oesophageal squamous cell carcinoma. TCRdb re-called the PCR reads with MiXCR, one entry per CDR3 protein. The repertoire consists of 23,000 or so distinct CDR3 sequences, with approximately 34% occurring once and the leading ten covering about 20%. Sequencing was done on a sample of esophageal tumor tissue. The receptors originated from a female donor with esophageal squamous cell carcinoma.

The J gene is TRBJ2-5, the V gene TRBV2; unclear D gene. The last part of the DNA fits TRBJ2-7 better; the J call may be wrong. The V gene's germline CDR1 is SNHLY and CDR2 FYNNEI. This CDR3 spans 16 amino acids. CDR3 nucleotide sequence: TGTGCCAGCAGTGAAAGGTCGGAAGTGATAACCTACGAGCAGTACTTC. Amino acid sequence: CASSERSEVITYEQYF.

The rearrangement uses TRBV20-1 and TRBJ2-1; tentatively, D is TRBD2 (6 bases). This CDR3 spans 13 amino acids. V lost 6 bases and J lost 12, with 21 bases in between. CDR1 and CDR2 from the germline V gene are DFQATT and SNEGSKA (reference sequence). CDR3 sequence: CSASPPPGVMQFF. The CDR3 bases are TGCAGTGCATCCCCTCCCCCGGGAGTGATGCAGTTCTTC.

The J gene is TRBJ1-6, the V gene TRBV28; D may be TRBD1 (5 bases). Looked up from germline, CDR1 is MDHEN and CDR2 is SYDVKM. V dropped 7 bases and J dropped 1 base, with 17 bases sitting between them. The CDR3 runs 17 residues. The CDR3 loop reads CASISLREGSYNSPLHF. CDR3 coding DNA: TGTGCCAGCATATCCCTACGGGAGGGGTCCTATAATTCACCCCTCCACTTT. The full variable domain, completed using reference TRBV28 and TRBJ1-6, is DVKVTQSSRYLVKRTGEKVFLECVQDMDHENMFWYRQDPGLGLRLIYFSYDVKMKEKGDIPEGYSVSREKKERFSLILESASTNQTSMYLCASISLREGSYNSPLHFGNGTRLTVT.

The V call is TRBV7-6, the J call TRBJ1-2, with D uncertain. The CDR3 is 16 residues long. Trimming removed 5 bases at V and 1 base at J, with 17 bases between. Per germline, CDR1 SGHVS and CDR2 FNYEAQ. CDR3 in amino acids: CASSPRAREVNYGYTF. CDR3 nucleotides: TGTGCCAGCAGCCCCCGTGCTAGGGAGGTTAACTATGGCTACACCTTC.

This clonotype has ten or more counts. This rearrangement joins TRBV6-1 to TRBJ2-7; 8 bases match TRBD1. Germline values: CDR1 MNHNS, CDR2 SASEGT. The ends lost 5 bases at V and 4 bases at J; junction bases unmatched: 1. This CDR3 contains 12 residues. The DNA for the CDR3 is TGTGCCAGCAGTCAGGGGGCGTACGAGCAGTACTTC. The encoded protein is CASSQGAYEQYF.

This clonotype is categorized as medium-sized. This chain links TRBV7-2 with TRBJ2-1; D remains unclear. This CDR3 is built from 13 residues. V lost 1 base and J 5 bases, leaving 6 bases between the germline ends. The germline CDR1 and CDR2 sequences are SGHTA and FQGNSA. The CDR3 sequence is CASSLGRHNEQFF. The CDR3 bases are TGTGCCAGCAGCTTAGGAAGACACAATGAGCAGTTCTTC.

V gene TRBV6-4 combines with J gene TRBJ2-3, with D uncertain. Trimming pared 7 bases from V and 2 bases from J, leaving 10 bases between. The CDR3 is 13 residues long. The germline gives CDR1 MRHNA, CDR2 SNTAGT. The CDR3 loop reads CASMWDSTDTQYF. DNA for the CDR3: TGTGCCAGCATGTGGGATTCCACAGATACGCAGTATTTT.

This clonotype was seen ten or more times. The gene calls are TRBV20-1 and TRBJ2-1; no definite D call. V was pared by 3 bases and J by 3 bases, with 3 bases between. Germline CDR1 is DFQATT and CDR2 is SNEGSKA (reference sequence). The CDR3 has 11 residues. CDR3 DNA: TGCAGTGCTAGGGACTACAATGAGCAGTTCTTC. This translates into CSARDYNEQFF.

This clonotype has just a few counts. The chain couples TRBV7-6 to TRBJ2-6; no definite D call. The V and J ends lost 1 base and 2 bases respectively, with 9 bases between them. This CDR3 comprises 16 residues. Germline V lookup: CDR1 SGHVS, CDR2 FNYEAQ. CDR3 sequence: CASSLEYKAGANVLTF. The CDR3 DNA follows: TGTGCCAGCAGCTTAGAGTACAAGGCTGGGGCCAACGTCCTGACTTTC.

This clonotype has only a few counts. V and J are TRBV10-3 and TRBJ1-5, with a weak D call TRBD1 (5 bases). Germline-derived CDR1 and CDR2 are ENHRY and SYGVKD. This CDR3 is built from 13 residues. Trimming left V 2 bases short and J 6 bases short, with 8 bases between. CDR3 bases: TGTGCCATCAGTGAGGGTCAGGGTCAGCCCCAGCATTTT. Translated: CAISEGQGQPQHF.

Details on this clonotype: This CDR3 is missing its conserved last phenylalanine or tryptophan, likely due to a read error. It is unclear where the CDR3 begins or ends on the DNA, so no DNA is shown, and the CDR3 is as TCRdb lists it. This chain uses TRBV6-1 with TRBJ2-5; the D call in the table, TRBD1, was not verified against the DNA. The CDR3 totals 18 residues, both ends included. Germline-derived CDR1 and CDR2 are MNHNS and SASEGT. CDR3 loop: CASKVQGASGANVLTFGA.

This clonotype was detected many times. The chain carries TRBV6-1 and TRBJ2-1; 7 bases line up with TRBD2. From germline, CDR1 is MNHNS and CDR2 SASEGT. Trimming at V came to 1 base and at J to 10 bases, leaving 13 bases not matched to a gene. The CDR3 is 16 residues long. In DNA, the CDR3 is TGTGCCAGCAGTGAAGTCGGCGGGCGGGAGCAAGACGAGCAGTTCTTC. Translation gives CASSEVGGREQDEQFF.

CDR3 in amino acids: CASKYGSAYNSPLHF. The CDR3 nucleotides read TGTGCCAGCAAATACGGGAGCGCCTATAATTCACCCCTCCACTTT. The V and J genes are TRBV12-3 or TRBV12-4 and TRBJ1-6; no clear D. CDR3 length equals 15 residues. V lost 7 bases to trimming and J lost 2 bases, with 12 bases between them.

The V call is TRBV12-3 or TRBV12-4, the J call TRBJ2-3, with D possibly matching TRBD1 (5 bases). With 2 bases removed from V and 3 bases from J, the gap between germline ends came to 6 bases. The CDR3 sequence is 13 residues long. This CDR3 is CASSLHRTDTQYF. CDR3 DNA sequence: TGTGCCAGCAGTTTACACAGGACAGATACGCAGTATTTT.

Note on this clonotype: Here the CDR3 omits its conserved ending phenylalanine or tryptophan, so a read error is the likely source. The limits of the CDR3 on the DNA are not certain, so only TCRdb's listed CDR3 is given. The chain combines TRBV7-2 with TRBJ2-5; whether TRBD1, the table's D call, matches the DNA was not checked. Germline V gene lookup returns CDR1 SGHTA and CDR2 FQGNSA. Inclusive of both ends, the CDR3 amounts to 15 amino acids. This CDR3 is CASSSDSSYEQYFGN.

This clonotype came up many times. The chain carries TRBV2 and TRBJ1-4, with D tentatively TRBD1 (5 bases). The V gene's germline CDR1 is SNHLY and CDR2 FYNNEI. V shed 4 bases and J shed 8 bases, with 14 bases lying between them. This CDR3 is 14 amino acids long. The CDR3 DNA is TGTGCCAGCAGTGTCTCAGGGTTCGGAGAAAAACTGTTTTTT. Translated: CASSVSGFGEKLFF.

About this clonotype itself: Since the CDR3 does not end with the conserved phenylalanine or tryptophan, this likely comes from a read error. It is unclear where the CDR3 begins or ends on the DNA, so no DNA is shown, and the CDR3 is as TCRdb lists it. The gene calls are TRBV28 and TRBJ2-1; whether TRBD1, the table's D call, matches the DNA was not checked. The CDR3 has 14 amino acids, counting both end residues. Germline lookup yields CDR1 MDHEN and CDR2 SYDVKM. This CDR3 is CASSLVGSLLHFGN.

The sample holds many counts of this clonotype. The V and J genes are TRBV27 and TRBJ2-1; TRBD2 aligns across 9 bases. In germline, CDR1 is MNHEY, CDR2 SMNVEV (reference sequence). The length of the CDR3 is 15 residues. V gave up 2 bases and J gave up 3 bases; unmatched junction bases: 2. DNA for the CDR3: TGTGCCAGCAGTTTAGCGGGAGGGGACTACAATGAGCAGTTCTTC. Amino acid sequence: CASSLAGGDYNEQFF.